This T cell receptor (beta chain) is drawn from a study of identical twins (TCRdb year 2016). With respect to the entire study: TCR alpha and beta repertoires from monozygotic twins, unrelated adults of various ages and cord blood were deep-sequenced to test whether fetal clonotypes persist. To rule out contamination, the twin experiments were replicated at different times with different library preparation protocols. Beyond this particular receptor, the publication reports: Recombination models systematically underestimated out-of-frame TCR alpha sharing in monozygotic twins but agreed with sharing between unrelated individuals. Because the same donors could not be followed over many years, the conclusions depended on cross-sectional statistical analysis. A weaker excess of twin sharing was found in beta out-of-frame sequences because the signal-to-noise ratio was lowered by fewer shared sequences. Zero-insertion analyses could be partly confounded by invariant T cells such as MAIT and iNKT, though diverse VJ usage argued against such confounding for most clonotypes. Out-of-frame TCR alpha sequences shared between twins showed an excess of low generation-probability sequences compared with coincidental sharing between unrelated individuals. Abundant cord blood beta clonotypes carried fewer insertions; young adult naive repertoires showed a weaker similar trend, while memory repertoires showed none.

Only healthy Caucasian donors were included. The twin cohort consisted of three pairs of female monozygotic twins, all aged about 18 to 29 years. Miltenyi CD45RO+ enrichment and human naive T-cell isolation kits were used to isolate memory (CD45RO+) and naive T cells from PBMC. Library preparation employed 5' RACE. Reads for this sample came from an Illumina HiSeq 2000. Template switching introduced a universal primer binding site; the final cDNA contained a unique molecular identifier, enabling accurate counting of TCR cDNA molecules. Specific primers in the conserved constant-segment region were used to synthesize first-strand cDNA for TCR alpha and beta chains. Each cDNA library was double barcoded, with a SMART-Mk sample barcode plus Illumina barcodes, to control for contamination. Two successive PCR steps introduced TruSeq adapter sequences along with Illumina sample barcodes. The Illumina HiSeq platform was used with custom primers to sequence TCR alpha and beta cDNA libraries. In the source study's methods: Unique molecular identifiers were extracted from raw reads with MiGEC, and CDR3 positions were determined with MiXCR. For each individual, recombination models were inferred using an EM algorithm with the repgenHMM and IGoR tools. The tcR package in R was used for shared clonotype analysis, with sharing normalized by the product of cloneset sizes. To study raw recombination free of thymic and clonal selection effects, out-of-frame nonproductive sequences were analyzed. The public reads were run again by TCRdb, first through fastp at Q25 and then through MiXCR, and only productive beta chains were kept. Each entry merges the rows of one CDR3 protein and shows their most common DNA and genes. TCRdb's processing, not the authors' own work, is the source of the V and J calls. Counted in this sample were around 240,000 distinct CDR3 sequences; roughly 7% of them appeared once. Of the sample, roughly 3.4% falls within the top ten clones.

CDR3 length: 14 amino acids, cysteine to phenylalanine. Only the CDR3 region is kept as DNA, spanning 42 bases read in frame from base 1. V is pared back by 5 bases and J by 0 bases, with 8 bases lying between the germline termini. CDR1 and CDR2, per the germline V gene (reference sequence), are DFQATT and SNEGSKA. Many counts were recorded for this clonotype. The target of this receptor is not known. There are no base qualities to consult, and no much larger clone falls within one base. The data also belong to a second study, concerning yellow fever vaccine responses in identical twins. In that second paper, the authors write: The T cell response to vaccination in identical twins was reported by the authors to appear partly convergent and partly personalized. In identical twins, the study followed T cell clones that responded to the vaccine with precision.

The sequencing sample was made of memory (CD45RO+) T cells sorted from blood. What this sample's cell subset or site label stands for: CD45RO+ enriched T cells. The source of this sequence is a woman under 30 in good health. The chain joins TRBV20-1 to TRBJ1-6; the D gene remains uncertain. The DNA sequence is given as TGCAGTGCTCTCCCAAGCTCCTATAATTCACCCCTCCACTTT. Its product reads: CSALPSSYNSPLHF.